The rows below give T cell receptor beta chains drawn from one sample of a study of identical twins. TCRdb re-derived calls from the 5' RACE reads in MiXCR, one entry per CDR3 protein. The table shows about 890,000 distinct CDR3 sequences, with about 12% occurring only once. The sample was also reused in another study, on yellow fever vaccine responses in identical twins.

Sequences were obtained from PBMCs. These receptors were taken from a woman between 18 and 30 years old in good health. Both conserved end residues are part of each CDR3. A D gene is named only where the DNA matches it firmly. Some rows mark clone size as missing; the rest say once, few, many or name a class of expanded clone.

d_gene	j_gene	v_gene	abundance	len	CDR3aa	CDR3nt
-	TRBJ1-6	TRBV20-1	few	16	CSAEGVGGLGKSPLHF	TGCAGTGCTGAGGGGGTGGGGGGGCTCGGTAAATCACCCCTCCACTTT
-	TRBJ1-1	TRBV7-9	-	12	CASSYGRLEAFF	TGTGCCAGCAGCTACGGACGGCTTGAAGCTTTCTTT
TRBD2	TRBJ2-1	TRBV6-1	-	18	CASAGGLAGESSYNEQFF	TGTGCCAGCGCGGGGGGACTAGCGGGGGAAAGCTCCTACAATGAGCAGTTCTTC
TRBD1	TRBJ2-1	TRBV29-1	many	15	CSVEGDRGSYNEQFF	TGCAGCGTTGAGGGGGACAGGGGCTCCTACAATGAGCAGTTCTTC
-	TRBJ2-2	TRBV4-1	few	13	CASSPPLAGELFF	TGCGCCAGCAGCCCTCCTCTAGCCGGGGAGCTGTTTTTT
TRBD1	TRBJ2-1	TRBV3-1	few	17	CASSRTGGSSSYNEQFF	TGTGCCAGCAGCCGGACAGGGGGCTCCTCTTCCTACAATGAGCAGTTCTTC
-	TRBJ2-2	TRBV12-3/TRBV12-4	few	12	CASTSGFGELFF	TGTGCCAGCACCTCGGGGTTCGGGGAGCTGTTTTTT
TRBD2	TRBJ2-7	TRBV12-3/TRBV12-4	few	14	CASKRREGPHEQYF	TGTGCCAGCAAGCGGCGGGAGGGCCCCCACGAGCAGTACTTC
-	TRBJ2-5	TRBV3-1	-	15	CASSQTDRLQETQYF	TGTGCCAGCAGCCAGACGGACAGATTGCAAGAGACCCAGTACTTC
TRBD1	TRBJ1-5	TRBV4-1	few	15	CASRTWEGAAQPQHF	TGCGCCAGCAGGACCTGGGAGGGGGCTGCTCAGCCCCAGCATTTT
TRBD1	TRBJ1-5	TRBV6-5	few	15	CASSWGQGANQPQHF	TGTGCCAGCAGTTGGGGACAGGGGGCAAATCAGCCCCAGCATTTT
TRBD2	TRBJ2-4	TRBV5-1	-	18	CASSYAGPTSVSPNIQYF	TGCGCCAGCAGCTACGCTGGCCCCACTAGCGTGAGTCCAAACATTCAGTACTTC
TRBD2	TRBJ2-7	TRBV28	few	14	CASSLRRAGAVQYF	TGTGCCAGCAGCCTCCGACGAGCGGGAGCGGTGCAGTACTTC
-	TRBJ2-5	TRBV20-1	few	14	CSARDRDDKETQYF	TGCAGTGCTAGAGACCGGGACGACAAAGAGACCCAGTACTTC
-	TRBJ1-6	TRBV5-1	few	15	CASSLAGRVFSPLHF	TGCGCCAGCAGCTTGGCCGGTAGGGTGTTTTCACCCCTCCACTTT
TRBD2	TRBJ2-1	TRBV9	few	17	CASSPRRGGRPYNEQFF	TGTGCCAGCAGCCCCCGAAGGGGCGGGAGACCCTACAATGAGCAGTTCTTC
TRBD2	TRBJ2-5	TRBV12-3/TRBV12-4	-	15	CASKAETSVGETQYF	TGTGCCAGCAAGGCGGAGACTAGCGTTGGAGAGACCCAGTACTTC
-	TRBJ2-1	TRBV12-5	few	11	CASGLLDEQFF	TGTGCTAGTGGTTTGCTGGATGAGCAGTTCTTC
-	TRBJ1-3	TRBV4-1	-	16	CASSQAGAGSGNTIYF	TGCGCCAGCAGCCAAGCGGGCGCGGGGTCTGGAAACACCATATATTTT
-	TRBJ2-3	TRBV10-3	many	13	CAIKVTGADTQYF	TGTGCCATCAAGGTAACTGGGGCAGATACGCAGTATTTT
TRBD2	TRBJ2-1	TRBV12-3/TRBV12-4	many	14	CASSGLAGGNEQFF	TGTGCCAGCAGCGGACTAGCGGGAGGGAATGAGCAGTTCTTC
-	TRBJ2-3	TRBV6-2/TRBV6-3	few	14	CASSYGGNADTQYF	TGTGCCAGCAGTTACGGCGGGAACGCAGATACGCAGTATTTT
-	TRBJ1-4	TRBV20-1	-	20	CCARDVAAARSLSTNEKLFF	TGCTGTGCTAGAGATGTAGCGGCGGCGCGATCCCTTTCAACTAATGAAAAACTGTTTTTT
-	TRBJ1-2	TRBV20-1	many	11	CSALTDYGYTF	TGCAGTGCCTTGACAGACTATGGCTACACCTTC
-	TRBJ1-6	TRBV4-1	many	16	CASSQSLGTKNSPLHF	TGCGCCAGCAGCCAGAGCCTGGGAACGAAGAATTCACCCCTCCACTTT